The 10 T cell receptor beta chains listed next were all sequenced from one sample in a study of human T cells and chemical hapten exposure. Regarding time point: patch test 2, 6 weeks after DPC sensitization. Treatment meaning: therapeutic diphenylcyclopropenone sensitization with weekly scalp DPC. TCRdb analysed the RACE reads with MiXCR anew, one entry per CDR3 protein. The data show 100,000 or so distinct CDR3 sequences, roughly 9.6% seen once. Specimen: whole blood, collected in connection with sensitization to the hapten diphenylcyclopropenone (DPC). Source of these receptors: a middle-aged man with alopecia areata. Some clones in this sample may be carry-over from other donors' samples.

This clonotype was seen at least ten times. The rearrangement uses TRBV7-3 and TRBJ1-5; unclear D gene. V lost 3 bases and J 6 bases, leaving 6 bases between the germline ends. Looked up from germline, CDR1 is SGHTA and CDR2 is FQGTGA. The CDR3 extends over 12 amino acids. The CDR3 DNA reads TGTGCCAGCAGCTTGAAGGGTCAGCCCCAGCATTTT. Protein: CASSLKGQPQHF.

This clonotype came up many times. The J gene is TRBJ1-3, the V gene TRBV28, with a possible D match to TRBD1 (6 bases). V lost 8 bases and J 0 bases, leaving 14 bases between the germline ends. Per the germline V gene, CDR1 is MDHEN and CDR2 is SYDVKM. The CDR3 spans 15 residues. The CDR3 nucleotides read TGTGCCAGCTTCCCAGGGGACAACTCTGGAAACACCATATATTTT. Translation gives CASFPGDNSGNTIYF.

The V gene is TRBV20-1, the J gene TRBJ2-6; 7 positions match TRBD2. With 3 bases clipped from V and 1 base from J, the junction kept 9 bases outside the gene matches. Germline V gene data show CDR1 as DFQATT and CDR2 as SNEGSKA (reference sequence). This CDR3 has 17 residues. For the CDR3, the DNA is TGCAGTGCTAGGCAACTAGCGAGTGATTCTGGGGCCAACGTCCTGACTTTC. Amino acid sequence: CSARQLASDSGANVLTF.

The CDR3 loop is CSVVGSTGTSTDTQYF. The CDR3 DNA sequence: TGCAGCGTTGTCGGGTCGACAGGGACTAGCACAGATACGCAGTATTTT. The chain uses TRBV29-1 and TRBJ2-3; the D gene is possibly TRBD1 (7 bases). CDR1 and CDR2 (germline): SQVTM, ANQGSEA. V was shortened by 4 bases and J by 0 bases, with 17 bases between the two germline ends. CDR3 size: 16 residues.

This clonotype was seen more than once but under ten times. V gene TRBV6-6 combines with J gene TRBJ1-2; a possible D gene is TRBD1 (6 bases). Trimming removed 2 bases from V and 5 bases from J, with 15 bases in between. The length of the CDR3 is 15 residues. Germline V lookup: CDR1 MNHNY, CDR2 SVGAGI (reference sequence). The CDR3: CASSYGTQRGYGYTF. The CDR3, as DNA: TGTGCCAGCAGTTACGGGACACAAAGGGGGTATGGCTACACCTTC.

This clonotype appeared a few times. CDR3 bases: TGTGCCAGTAGTATTAGGACAGCTACAGTTTATGGCTACACCTTC. This codes for CASSIRTATVYGYTF. The rearrangement joins TRBV19 to TRBJ1-2; D possibly corresponds to TRBD1 (6 bases). V was cut by 3 bases and J by 5 bases, with 16 bases left in between. Germline V gives CDR1 LNHDA, CDR2 SQIVND (reference sequence). This CDR3 region has 15 residues.

The chain links TRBV7-2 to TRBJ1-1, with TRBD1 matching 7 bases. The length of the CDR3 is 15 residues. From germline, CDR1 is SGHTA and CDR2 FQGNSA. J lost 5 bases, V lost 5 bases, and 11 bases had no gene match. For the CDR3, the DNA is TGTGCCAGCAGCCAGGGGCTCCAGGGGGGGACTGAAGCTTTCTTT. Translating gives CASSQGLQGGTEAFF.

In this sample, this clonotype turned up many times. The chain employs TRBV4-3 and TRBJ2-7; possibly TRBD1 for D (5 bases). The CDR3 extends over 15 amino acids. Germline CDR1 reads LGHNA; CDR2 reads YSLEER. Trimming removed 0 bases at V and 2 bases at J, with 11 bases between. This CDR3 is CASSQEGQGPYEQYF. The CDR3 coding sequence is TGCGCCAGCAGCCAAGAGGGCCAGGGTCCCTACGAGCAGTACTTC.

At least ten counts were recorded for this clonotype. V usage is TRBV11-2 and J usage is TRBJ2-4, with 9 bases aligning to TRBD1. The CDR3 has 18 residues. V trimming: 5 bases; J trimming: 1 base; junction bases outside the gene matches: 12. Germline-derived CDR1 and CDR2 are SGHAT and FQNNGV. The CDR3 bases are TGTGCCAGCAGCCCCGGACAGGGGCTAAGTCTGGCCAAAAACATTCAGTACTTC. Residues: CASSPGQGLSLAKNIQYF.

V usage is TRBV11-2 and J usage is TRBJ2-1, with D perhaps being TRBD1 or TRBD2 (5 bases each). The germline V and J ends were trimmed by 3 bases and 0 bases, with 12 bases remaining between them. This CDR3 has 16 amino acids. CDR1 and CDR2 (germline): SGHAT, FQNNGV. CDR3 in amino acids: CASSLGTVSSYNEQFF. Here the CDR3 DNA reads TGTGCCAGCAGCTTGGGGACGGTTAGCTCCTACAATGAGCAGTTCTTC. The full variable domain, completed using reference TRBV11-2 and TRBJ2-1, is EAGVAQSPRYKIIEKRQSVAFWCNPISGHATLYWYQQILGQGPKLLIQFQNNGVVDDSQLPKDRFSAERLKGVDSTLKIQPAKLEDSAVYLCASSLGTVSSYNEQFFGPGTRLTVL.